The 4 T cell receptor beta chains presented below share a single source sample, sequenced in a study of long-term antiretroviral therapy in people with HIV. Running of the v3.0 immunoSEQ assay took place at survey level. Data came from immunoSEQ multiplex PCR; TCRdb stores just in-frame clones and leaves some out. The data hold about 19,000 clones, with 75% to 85% observed a single time. The material sequenced was unsorted PBMCs, taken 0.2 years after starting antiretroviral therapy. These receptors were collected from a woman aged 40 to 49 with HIV.

A few counts support this clone. The chain employs TRBV19 and TRBJ1-2, with TRBD1 matching over 8 bases. V shed 5 bases and J 0 bases; nucleotides not matched to a gene: 8. This CDR3 contains 16 residues. Per germline, CDR1 LNHDA and CDR2 SQIVND (reference sequence). This CDR3 is CASSPWVQGANYGYTF. CDR3 in DNA: TGTGCCAGTAGTCCTTGGGTACAGGGGGCTAACTATGGCTACACCTTC.

The chain carries TRBV5-1 and TRBJ2-3; 7 positions match TRBD1. Germline V lookup: CDR1 SGHRS, CDR2 YFSETQ. V shed 5 bases and J 3 bases; nucleotides not matched to a gene: 15. This CDR3 is 17 amino acids long. CDR3 in amino acids: CASRPSGQSTNTDTQYF. CDR3 DNA sequence: TGCGCCAGCAGGCCCTCGGGACAGTCCACAAATACAGATACGCAGTATTTT.

V and J are TRBV5-6 and TRBJ1-5, with D possibly being TRBD1 (6 bases). The CDR3 sequence is 16 residues long. V lost 4 bases to trimming and J lost 4 bases, with 18 bases between them. Germline V gene data show CDR1 as SGHDT and CDR2 as YYEEEE. CDR3 DNA: TGTGCCAGCAGCCAGCAAACCGGGACACCTAATCAGCCCCAGCATTTT. This sequence encodes CASSQQTGTPNQPQHF.

This clone appeared once. The chain has TRBV19 and TRBJ2-4; 8 positions match TRBD1. Germline V CDR1 and CDR2: LNHDA, SQIVND (reference sequence). This CDR3 contains 12 residues. Germline trimming cut 5 bases from V and 8 bases from J; bases unmatched to any gene: 2. The CDR3 DNA reads TGTGCCAGTAGTCCAGGGGGCTACATTCAGTACTTC. Protein sequence: CASSPGGYIQYF. The variable domain in full, with the rest retrieved from reference TRBV19 and TRBJ2-4, is DGGITQSPKYLFRKEGQNVTLSCEQNLNHDAMYWYRQDPGQGLRLIYYSQIVNDFQKGDIAEGYSVSREKKESFPLTVTSAQKNPTAFYLCASSPGGYIQYFGAGTRLSVL.